The sequence of this T cell receptor beta chain was determined in a study of CD8 T cells in ankylosing spondylitis. TCRdb reprocessed the 5' RACE reads with MiXCR, giving one entry per CDR3 protein. This repertoire shows 200,000 to 250,000 distinct CDR3 sequences, 8% to 11% found once; its top ten account for roughly a fifth. Germline CDR1 and CDR2: SEHNR and FQNEAQ (reference sequence). The CDR3 sequence is 12 residues long. At least ten counts were recorded for this clonotype. Mismatch with germline at one junction end may stem from a read error. This receptor was identified in a male donor with ankylosing spondylitis or in good health (not recorded which). The chain employs TRBV7-9 and TRBJ2-1; D unclear. The sample was blood, either unsorted or a sorted T cell fraction (not recorded which). The DNA of the CDR3 is TGTGCCAGCAGCTTAGAGTACACTGAGCAGTTCTTC. Translated: CASSLEYTEQFF.